The 6 T cell receptor beta chains reported below all come from one sample, sequenced in a study of Ad26.COV2.S vaccination and SARS-CoV-2 variants. Profiling relied on immunoSEQ multiplex PCR, and the TCRdb table lists in-frame clones only, not all of them. The repertoire includes about 440,000 clones, 90% of them detected once, and approximately 4.5% sits in the top ten. Treatment specified: approximately 18 received Ad26.COV2.S at low or high dose, single or two shots; roughly five received placebo; per-sample allocation not given. Sampling occurred on day 63 after the first vaccine or placebo injection. The specimen comprised peripheral blood, sampled in a trial of Ad26.COV2.S vaccine versus placebo. Every receptor here comes from a person between 18 and 60 years old who received the Ad26.COV2.S COVID-19 vaccine or a placebo.

The J gene is TRBJ2-5, the V gene TRBV11-2; D not certain. Trimming stripped 1 base from V and 7 bases from J, with 10 bases between. CDR1 SGHAT and CDR2 FQNNGV come from the germline V gene. The CDR3 length is 13 residues. CDR3 nucleotides: TGTGCCAGCAGCTTAGCCTCCTCTGGGACCCAGTACTTC. Translated, it gives CASSLASSGTQYF.

This rearrangement joins TRBV9 to TRBJ2-1; 7 positions match TRBD2. CDR1 is SGDLS, CDR2 YYNGEE, per germline. V gave up 0 bases and J gave up 5 bases; unmatched junction bases: 5. The CDR3 length is 15 residues. CDR3 DNA: TGTGCCAGCAGCGTAGTGGCGGGAGCGAACAATGAGCAGTTCTTC. Protein sequence: CASSVVAGANNEQFF.

V gene TRBV9 combines with J gene TRBJ1-1; D might be TRBD1 (6 bases). CDR1 and CDR2 from the germline V gene are SGDLS and YYNGEE. Trimming took off 0 bases at V and 3 bases at J, with 12 bases between the two ends. The CDR3 consists of 15 residues. The CDR3 here is CASSVAEGVDTEAFF. The CDR3 nucleotides read TGTGCCAGCAGCGTAGCTGAGGGGGTCGACACTGAAGCTTTCTTT.

V is TRBV7-2 and J is TRBJ1-5; D unresolved. The CDR3 totals 12 residues. Trimming pared 6 bases from V and 6 bases from J, leaving 9 bases between. Germline values: CDR1 SGHTA, CDR2 FQGNSA. The CDR3 is CASSSTIQPQHF. CDR3 nucleotides: TGTGCCAGCAGTTCCACCATTCAGCCCCAGCATTTT.

CDR3 in amino acids: CASSQGNAGELFF. DNA for the CDR3: TGTGCCAGCAGCCAAGGAAACGCGGGGGAGCTGTTTTTT. This rearrangement joins TRBV3-1 (or the pseudogene TRBV3-2) to TRBJ2-2; no clear D. V was shortened by 1 base and J by 8 bases, with 8 bases between the two germline ends. The CDR3 contains 13 residues. Per the germline V gene, CDR1 is LGHDT and CDR2 is YNNKEL (reference sequence).

The V call is TRBV9, the J call TRBJ2-1, with 9 bases matching TRBD2. The germline gives CDR1 SGDLS, CDR2 YYNGEE. The CDR3 has 17 residues. The V segment lost 0 bases and the J segment 7 bases; nucleotides outside the gene matches: 11. CDR3 in DNA: TGTGCCAGCAGCGTAGGGGTGACTAGCGGATCGAGGAATGAGCAGTTCTTC. Amino acid sequence: CASSVGVTSGSRNEQFF.